This T cell receptor beta chain is from a study of T cells after yellow fever vaccination. TCRdb recomputed calls from the 5' RACE reads with MiXCR, one row per CDR3 protein. The table includes some 250,000 distinct CDR3 sequences, 3.6% detected once. The sample holds many counts of this clonotype. The clonotype originates from a man aged 18 to 30 who received the YFV17D yellow fever vaccine. Sequences were derived from PBMCs, sampled 15 days after the yellow fever booster vaccination.

The CDR3 nucleotides read TGTGCCAGCAGCCAAAGGGACAGGGAGGGTTCACCCCTCCACTTT. Translation gives CASSQRDREGSPLHF. The V gene is TRBV14, the J gene TRBJ1-6, with 9 bases lining up with TRBD1. The germline gives CDR1 SGHDN, CDR2 FVKESK. Unmatched junction bases numbered 5, after V lost 2 bases and J lost 9 bases. This CDR3 spans 15 amino acids.